A single sample is the source of the 32 T cell receptor beta chains below, sequenced in a study of T cells expressing NK-cell markers. Each CDR3 protein gets one entry in TCRdb, which reprocessed the 5' RACE reads and gives no DNA. The sample has 250,000 to 300,000 distinct CDR3 sequences. The sample comprised blood T cells: a sorted CD56 or NKG2C T cell subset, CD4+ or CD8+ T cells, or bulk PBMC T cells (not recorded which). Every receptor here comes from a man younger than 30 in good health.

The V call is TRBV3-1, the J call TRBJ2-1; TCRdb indicates TRBD2, and absent DNA this call remains unverified. The CDR3 consists of 15 residues. The germline V gene has CDR1 LGHDT and CDR2 YNNKEL (reference sequence). The CDR3: CASSQASGEWNEQFF.

The chain recombines TRBV18 with TRBJ1-1; as DNA is missing, the TRBD1 call by TCRdb cannot be tested. Looked up from germline, CDR1 is KGHSH and CDR2 is LQKENI. The CDR3 runs 14 residues. Here the CDR3 reads CASSPLLGDKEAFF.

This chain links TRBV28 with TRBJ1-1; as DNA is missing, the TRBD1 call by TCRdb cannot be tested. CDR3 length: 13 residues. The germline gives CDR1 MDHEN, CDR2 SYDVKM. CDR3: CASKGGWNTEAFF.

This sequence joins TRBV6-2 or TRBV6-3 and TRBJ1-1. CDR3 length equals 15 residues. CDR1 is MNHEY and CDR2 is SVGEGT in the germline V gene. This CDR3 is CASALFGGPNTEAFF.

V and J are TRBV5-1 and TRBJ2-1; the TCRdb D gene call, TRBD2, has no DNA to confirm it. Germline V gives CDR1 SGHRS, CDR2 YFSETQ. The CDR3 length is 14 residues. CDR3 amino acids: CASSLGTSGNRQFF. The entire variable domain, with the rest obtained from reference TRBV5-1 and TRBJ2-1, is as follows: KAGVTQTPRYLIKTRGQQVTLSCSPISGHRSVSWYQQTPGQGLQFLFEYFSETQRNKGNFPGRFSGRQFSNSRSEMNVSTLELGDSALYLCASSLGTSGNRQFFGPGTRLTVL.

V and J are TRBV25-1 and TRBJ2-3; TCRdb selects TRBD2, and the lack of DNA leaves this call unchecked. Germline-derived CDR1 and CDR2 are MGHDK and SYGVNS. This CDR3 spans 15 amino acids. The CDR3 region is CASSPRGAGTDTQYF.

The chain employs TRBV27 and TRBJ2-1; TCRdb indicates TRBD1, and absent DNA this call remains unverified. Germline CDR1 reads MNHEY; CDR2 reads SMNVEV (reference sequence). The CDR3 is 15 residues long. CDR3 protein: CASSPTGKLQYEQFF.

CDR3 region: CASRWTHTGELFF. The chain combines TRBV5-1 with TRBJ2-2; TCRdb reports TRBD1, a call that lacks DNA to check it against. Germline values: CDR1 SGHRS, CDR2 YFSETQ. This CDR3 comprises 13 residues.

This chain joins TRBV20-1 and TRBJ2-1; no DNA is available, so the TRBD2 call from TCRdb remains unchecked. The germline V gene has CDR1 DFQATT and CDR2 SNEGSKA (reference sequence). This CDR3 spans 16 amino acids. CDR3 sequence: CSASLGDFPTRHEQFF.

The chain links TRBV12-3 or TRBV12-4 to TRBJ2-5. CDR3 size: 14 residues. Here the CDR3 reads CASSSDAAWETQYF.

The chain joins TRBV20-1 to TRBJ2-3; lacking DNA, the TRBD2 call made by TCRdb goes unchecked. The CDR3 is 16 amino acids. Germline CDR1 DFQATT, CDR2 SNEGSKA (reference sequence). This CDR3 reads CSATSLAGGDTDTQYF.

The chain links TRBV20-1 to TRBJ2-2; TCRdb outputs TRBD2, but without DNA this stays unchecked. There are 12 residues in the CDR3. The germline gives CDR1 DFQATT, CDR2 SNEGSKA (reference sequence). The CDR3 sequence: CSPDYLTGELFF.

The rearrangement links TRBV10-3 to TRBJ1-1; TCRdb picks TRBD1, but there is no DNA to check that call. The CDR3 extends over 15 amino acids. Germline lookup yields CDR1 ENHRY and CDR2 SYGVKD. CDR3 region: CAISEQGRGNTEAFF.

The chain couples TRBV12-3 or TRBV12-4 to TRBJ1-2. This CDR3 spans 12 amino acids. The CDR3 protein is CASSTVLYGYTF.

The V call is TRBV28, the J call TRBJ2-7; the D call of TRBD1 rests on TCRdb alone, since no DNA is present to check it. CDR3 length: 15 residues. Germline CDR1 reads MDHEN; CDR2 reads SYDVKM. CDR3 region: CASSDGTGRFYEQYF.

The chain uses TRBV5-1 and TRBJ2-3; with no DNA, the TCRdb D assignment of TRBD1 cannot be verified. Germline V CDR1 and CDR2: SGHRS, YFSETQ. This CDR3 comprises 14 residues. CDR3 loop: CASSGAVRTDTQYF.

V usage is TRBV13 and J usage is TRBJ2-6. Germline lookup yields CDR1 PRHDT and CDR2 FYEKMQ (reference sequence). CDR3 length: 14 residues. CDR3 region: CASSRSSGANVLTF.

This chain joins TRBV5-6 and TRBJ1-5; lacking DNA, the TRBD1 call made by TCRdb goes unchecked. This CDR3 spans 15 amino acids. Germline CDR1 SGHDT, CDR2 YYEEEE. CDR3 residues: CASSLGQGITQPQHF.

The chain is built from TRBV12-3 or TRBV12-4 and TRBJ1-5; absent DNA, TCRdb's TRBD1 call cannot be checked. This CDR3 spans 14 amino acids. This CDR3 is CASSLASPGQEKHF.

The chain combines TRBV29-1 with TRBJ1-4; TCRdb indicates TRBD1, and absent DNA this call remains unverified. From germline, CDR1 is SQVTM and CDR2 ANQGSEA. This CDR3 contains 15 residues. CDR3 sequence: CSVGVGGTGTEKLFF.

The genes are TRBV20-1 and TRBJ1-5. Germline CDR1 reads DFQATT; CDR2 reads SNEGSKA (reference sequence). The CDR3 is 16 residues long. The CDR3 here is CSARDGRTVRNQPQHF.

This chain links TRBV28 with TRBJ2-5; TCRdb returns TRBD2, unconfirmable since there is no DNA. The CDR3 is made up of 12 amino acids. Germline V gives CDR1 MDHEN, CDR2 SYDVKM. The CDR3 reads CASQGPRETQYF. Together with reference TRBV28 and TRBJ2-5, the CDR3 gives the full variable domain: DVKVTQSSRYLVKRTGEKVFLECVQDMDHENMFWYRQDPGLGLRLIYFSYDVKMKEKGDIPEGYSVSREKKERFSLILESASTNQTSMYLCASQGPRETQYFGPGTRLLVL.

The rearrangement uses TRBV19 and TRBJ1-1; TCRdb outputs TRBD1, but without DNA this stays unchecked. The germline V gene encodes CDR1 LNHDA and CDR2 SQIVND (reference sequence). The CDR3 has 15 residues. This CDR3 is CASMPNGQGNTEAFF. Full variable domain (rest looked up from reference TRBV19 and TRBJ1-1): DGGITQSPKYLFRKEGQNVTLSCEQNLNHDAMYWYRQDPGQGLRLIYYSQIVNDFQKGDIAEGYSVSREKKESFPLTVTSAQKNPTAFYLCASMPNGQGNTEAFFGQGTRLTVV.

This chain uses TRBV12-3 or TRBV12-4 with TRBJ2-1; the TCRdb D gene call, TRBD2, has no DNA to confirm it. The CDR3 has 14 amino acids. The CDR3 loop reads CASEMGLSYNEQFF.

The chain is built from TRBV6-5 and TRBJ1-5; TCRdb selects TRBD1, and the lack of DNA leaves this call unchecked. Per the germline V gene, CDR1 is MNHEY and CDR2 is SVGAGI. This CDR3 comprises 19 residues. The CDR3: CASSYSSFNRDEGNQPQHF.

The gene calls are TRBV6-5 and TRBJ2-3; the TCRdb D gene call, TRBD1, has no DNA to confirm it. The CDR3 has 14 amino acids. The germline V gene encodes CDR1 MNHEY and CDR2 SVGAGI. The CDR3 loop reads CASSFGTGSDTQYF.

The chain carries TRBV5-5 and TRBJ2-1; checking the TCRdb D call of TRBD1 is not possible without DNA. This CDR3 comprises 15 residues. The germline V gene encodes CDR1 SGHKS and CDR2 YYEKEE (reference sequence). The CDR3 protein is CASSFGQGSYNEQFF.

V and J are TRBV4-2 and TRBJ2-2. This CDR3 has 16 amino acids. CDR1 is LGHNA, CDR2 YNFKEQ, per germline. The CDR3 protein is CASSQDLTSNTGELFF.

J is TRBJ2-3 and V is TRBV7-3; lacking DNA, the TRBD1 call made by TCRdb goes unchecked. This CDR3 contains 14 residues. Germline V gives CDR1 SGHTA, CDR2 FQGTGA. CDR3 sequence: CASSRMGDTDTQYF.

The chain links TRBV5-1 to TRBJ2-2; absent DNA, TCRdb's TRBD2 call cannot be checked. The CDR3 has 17 residues. Germline lookup yields CDR1 SGHRS and CDR2 YFSETQ. Here the CDR3 reads CASSSQPTSRNTGELFF.

The CDR3 region is CASMRLAGGSTDTQYF. V is TRBV6-1 and J is TRBJ2-3; the TCRdb call, TRBD2, lacks DNA for checking. Germline CDR1 is MNHNS and CDR2 is SASEGT. The CDR3 is made up of 16 amino acids.

The V gene is TRBV3-1, the J gene TRBJ2-7; TCRdb proposes TRBD1, but this gene call is untestable without DNA. CDR1 is LGHDT, CDR2 YNNKEL, per germline (reference sequence). There are 13 residues in the CDR3. This CDR3 is CASSPSTRAAQYF.